The 3 T cell receptor beta chains given below trace back to one sample, sequenced in a study of graft-versus-host responses after intestinal transplantation. These receptors are not linked to any known antigen. TCRdb's table, derived via immunoSEQ multiplex PCR, lists solely in-frame clones and lacks some. The sample holds 80,000 to 100,000 clones, about nine tenths seen once. Sequencing used unstimulated CD4+ T cells sorted from spleen or lymph node cells, obtained before transplant. The receptors shown here come from a human donor who was the organ donor for an intestinal transplant.

The chain recombines TRBV7-2 with TRBJ2-7; weak D call: TRBD2 (5 bases). The ends were cut back, 0 bases at V and 3 bases at J, with 9 bases in the middle. Looked up from germline, CDR1 is SGHTA and CDR2 is FQGNSA. This CDR3 comprises 14 residues. CDR3: CASSLAPGNYEQYF. In DNA form, the CDR3 reads TGTGCCAGCAGCTTAGCGCCGGGAAACTACGAGCAGTACTTC.

The J gene is TRBJ1-1, the V gene TRBV4-1; D gene unclear. This CDR3 spans 15 amino acids. Germline V gene data show CDR1 as MGHRA and CDR2 as YSYEKL. The V end lost 2 bases, the J end lost 4 bases, and 14 bases lay between the germline ends. The CDR3 region is CASSQSSVGVTEAFF. DNA of the CDR3: TGCGCCAGCAGCCAATCTTCGGTCGGGGTCACTGAAGCTTTCTTT.

The chain employs TRBV11-3 and TRBJ2-1; TRBD1 aligns across 8 bases. Germline-derived CDR1 and CDR2 are SGHNT and YENEEA. V dropped 5 bases and J dropped 5; count of bases not matched to a gene: 8. This CDR3 region has 15 residues. The DNA for the CDR3 is TGTGCCAGCAGCCCCCGGGACAGGCAAAACAATGAGCAGTTCTTC. Amino acids: CASSPRDRQNNEQFF.